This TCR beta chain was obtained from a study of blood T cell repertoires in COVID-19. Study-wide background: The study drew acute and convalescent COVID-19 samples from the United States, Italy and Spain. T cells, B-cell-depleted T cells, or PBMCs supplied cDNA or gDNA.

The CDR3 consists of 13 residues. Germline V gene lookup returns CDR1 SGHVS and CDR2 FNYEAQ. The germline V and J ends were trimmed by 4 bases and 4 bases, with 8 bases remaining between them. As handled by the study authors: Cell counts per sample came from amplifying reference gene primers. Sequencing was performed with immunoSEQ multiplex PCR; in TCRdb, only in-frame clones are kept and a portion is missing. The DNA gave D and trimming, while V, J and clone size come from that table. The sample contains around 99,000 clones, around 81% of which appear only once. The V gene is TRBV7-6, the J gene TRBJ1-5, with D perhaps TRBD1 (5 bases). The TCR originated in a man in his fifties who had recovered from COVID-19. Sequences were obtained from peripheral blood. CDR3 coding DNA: TGTGCCAGCAGCTCTGACAGAAATCAGCCCCAGCATTTT. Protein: CASSSDRNQPQHF.